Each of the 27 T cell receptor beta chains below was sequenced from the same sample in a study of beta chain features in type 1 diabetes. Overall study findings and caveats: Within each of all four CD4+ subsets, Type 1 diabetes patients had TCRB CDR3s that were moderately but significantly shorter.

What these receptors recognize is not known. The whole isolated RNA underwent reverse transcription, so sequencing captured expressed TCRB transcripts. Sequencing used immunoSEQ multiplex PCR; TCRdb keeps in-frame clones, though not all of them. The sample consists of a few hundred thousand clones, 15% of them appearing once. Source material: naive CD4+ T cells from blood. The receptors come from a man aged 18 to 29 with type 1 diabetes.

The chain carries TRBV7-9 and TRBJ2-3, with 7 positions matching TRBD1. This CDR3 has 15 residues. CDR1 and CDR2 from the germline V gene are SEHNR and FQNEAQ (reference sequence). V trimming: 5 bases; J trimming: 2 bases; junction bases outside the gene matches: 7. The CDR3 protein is CASSPGDSHTDTQYF. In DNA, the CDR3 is TGTGCCAGCAGCCCCGGGGACAGTCACACAGATACGCAGTATTTT. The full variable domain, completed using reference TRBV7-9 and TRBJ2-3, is DTGVSQNPRHKITKRGQNVTFRCDPISEHNRLYWYRQTLGQGPEFLTYFQNEAQLEKSRLLSDRFSAERPKGSFSTLEIQRTEQGDSAMYLCASSPGDSHTDTQYFGPGTRLTVL.

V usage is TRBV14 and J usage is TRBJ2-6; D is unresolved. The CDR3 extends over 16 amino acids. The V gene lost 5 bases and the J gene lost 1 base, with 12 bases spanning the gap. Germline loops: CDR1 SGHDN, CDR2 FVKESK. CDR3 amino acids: CASSARFTSGANVLTF. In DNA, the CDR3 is TGTGCCAGCAGCGCCCGATTTACATCTGGGGCCAACGTCCTGACTTTC.

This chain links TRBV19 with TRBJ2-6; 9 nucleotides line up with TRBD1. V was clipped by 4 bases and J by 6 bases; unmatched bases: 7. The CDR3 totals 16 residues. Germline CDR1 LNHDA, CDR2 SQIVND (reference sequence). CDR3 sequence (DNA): TGTGCCAGTAGTAGAGGGACAGGGCTGTTGGCCAACGTCCTGACTTTC. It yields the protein CASSRGTGLLANVLTF.

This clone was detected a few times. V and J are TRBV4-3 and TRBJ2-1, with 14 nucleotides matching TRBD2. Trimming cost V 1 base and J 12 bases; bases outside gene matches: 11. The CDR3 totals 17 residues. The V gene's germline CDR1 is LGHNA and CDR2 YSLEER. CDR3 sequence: CASSQGETSGGASRQFF. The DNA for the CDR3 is TGCGCCAGCAGCCAAGGCGAGACTAGCGGGGGGGCTAGTAGGCAGTTCTTC.

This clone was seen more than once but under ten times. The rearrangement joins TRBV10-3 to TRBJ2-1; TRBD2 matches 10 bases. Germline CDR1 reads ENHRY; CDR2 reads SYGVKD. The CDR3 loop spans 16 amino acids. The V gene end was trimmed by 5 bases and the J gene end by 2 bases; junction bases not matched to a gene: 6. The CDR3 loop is CAISIAGGPTYNEQFF. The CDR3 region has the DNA TGTGCCATCAGTATAGCGGGAGGACCCACCTACAATGAGCAGTTCTTC.

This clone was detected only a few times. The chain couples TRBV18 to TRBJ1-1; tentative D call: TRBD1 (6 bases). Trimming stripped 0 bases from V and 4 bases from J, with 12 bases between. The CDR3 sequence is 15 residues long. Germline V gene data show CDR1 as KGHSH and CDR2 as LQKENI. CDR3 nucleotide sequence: TGTGCCAGCTCACCACCGGGGGGGCAGGGCACTGAAGCTTTCTTT. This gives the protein CASSPPGGQGTEAFF.

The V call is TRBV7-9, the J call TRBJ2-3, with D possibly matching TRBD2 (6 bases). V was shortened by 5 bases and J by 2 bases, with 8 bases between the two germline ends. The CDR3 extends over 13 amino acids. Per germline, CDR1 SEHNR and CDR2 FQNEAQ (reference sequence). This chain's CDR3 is CASSPGATDTQYF. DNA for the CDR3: TGTGCCAGCAGCCCGGGAGCCACAGATACGCAGTATTTT.

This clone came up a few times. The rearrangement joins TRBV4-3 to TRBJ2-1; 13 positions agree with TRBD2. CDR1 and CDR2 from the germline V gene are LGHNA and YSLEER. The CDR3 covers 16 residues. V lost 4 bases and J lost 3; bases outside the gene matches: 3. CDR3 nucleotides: TGCGCCAGCAGCCCATGGACTAGCGGGGGCTACAATGAGCAGTTCTTC. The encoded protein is CASSPWTSGGYNEQFF.

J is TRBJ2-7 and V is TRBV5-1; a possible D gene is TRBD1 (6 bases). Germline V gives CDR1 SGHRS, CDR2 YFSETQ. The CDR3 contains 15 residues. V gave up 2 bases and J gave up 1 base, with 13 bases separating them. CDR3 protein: CASSFLKTGSYEQYF. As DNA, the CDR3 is TGCGCCAGCAGCTTTCTAAAGACAGGATCCTACGAGCAGTACTTC.

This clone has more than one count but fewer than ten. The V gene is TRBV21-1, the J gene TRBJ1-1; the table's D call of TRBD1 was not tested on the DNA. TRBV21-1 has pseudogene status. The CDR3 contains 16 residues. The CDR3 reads CASSGVTGEGCAEAFF. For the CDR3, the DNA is TGTGCCAGCAGCGGTGTGACAGGGGAGGGTTGCGCTGAAGCTTTCTTT.

The CDR3 coding sequence is TGTGCCAGCAGTTTATCCTTACAAGAGACCCAGTACTTC. Translating it yields CASSLSLQETQYF. The chain employs TRBV27 and TRBJ2-5; no clear D gene. The CDR3 extends over 13 amino acids. V dropped 0 bases and J dropped 2 bases, with 4 bases sitting between them. Germline V lookup: CDR1 MNHEY, CDR2 SMNVEV (reference sequence).

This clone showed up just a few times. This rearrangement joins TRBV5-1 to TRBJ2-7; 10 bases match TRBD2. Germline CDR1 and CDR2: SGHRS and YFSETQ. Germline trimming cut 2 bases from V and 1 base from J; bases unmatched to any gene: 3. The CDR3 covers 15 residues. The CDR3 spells CASSFRTSGSYEQYF. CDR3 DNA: TGCGCCAGCAGCTTCCGGACTAGCGGATCCTACGAGCAGTACTTC.

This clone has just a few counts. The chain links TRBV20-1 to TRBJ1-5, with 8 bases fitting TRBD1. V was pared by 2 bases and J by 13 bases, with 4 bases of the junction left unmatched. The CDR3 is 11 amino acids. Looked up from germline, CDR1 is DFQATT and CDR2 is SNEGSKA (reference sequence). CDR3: CSARTRTGQHF. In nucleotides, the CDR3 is TGCAGTGCTAGAACTAGGACAGGGCAGCATTTT.

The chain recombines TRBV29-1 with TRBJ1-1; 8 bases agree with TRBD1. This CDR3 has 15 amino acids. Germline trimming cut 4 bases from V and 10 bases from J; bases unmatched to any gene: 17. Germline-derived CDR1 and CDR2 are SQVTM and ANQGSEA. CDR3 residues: CSVGHRGAFDNGAFF. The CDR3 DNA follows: TGCAGCGTTGGGCACAGGGGGGCCTTCGATAACGGAGCTTTCTTT. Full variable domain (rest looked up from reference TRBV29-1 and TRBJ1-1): SAVISQKPSRDICQRGTSLTIQCQVDSQVTMMFWYRQQPGQSLTLIATANQGSEATYESGFVIDKFPISRPNLTFSTLTVSNMSPEDSSIYLCSVGHRGAFDNGAFFGQGTRLTVV.

The CDR3 bases are TGCAGCGTTGTCCGTCGGGACAGGGTCAACAATGAGCAGTTCTTC. Amino acids: CSVVRRDRVNNEQFF. This chain connects TRBV29-1 to TRBJ2-1; the match to TRBD1 covers 9 bases. The CDR3 is 15 amino acids. The germline CDR1 and CDR2 sequences are SQVTM and ANQGSEA. The junction had 9 bases not matched to a gene; V was cut back by 4 bases and J by 5 bases.

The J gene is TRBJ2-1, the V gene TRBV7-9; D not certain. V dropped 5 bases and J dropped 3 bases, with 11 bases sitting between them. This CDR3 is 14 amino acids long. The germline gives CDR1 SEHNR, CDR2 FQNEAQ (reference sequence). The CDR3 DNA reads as TGTGCCAGCAGCACAACGACTGGCTACAATGAGCAGTTCTTC. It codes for CASSTTTGYNEQFF.

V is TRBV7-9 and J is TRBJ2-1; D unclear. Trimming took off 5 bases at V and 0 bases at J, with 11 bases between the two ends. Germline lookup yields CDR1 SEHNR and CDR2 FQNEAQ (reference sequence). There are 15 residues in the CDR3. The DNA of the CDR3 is TGTGCCAGCAGCATACGTTTTAGCTCCTACAATGAGCAGTTCTTC. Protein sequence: CASSIRFSSYNEQFF.

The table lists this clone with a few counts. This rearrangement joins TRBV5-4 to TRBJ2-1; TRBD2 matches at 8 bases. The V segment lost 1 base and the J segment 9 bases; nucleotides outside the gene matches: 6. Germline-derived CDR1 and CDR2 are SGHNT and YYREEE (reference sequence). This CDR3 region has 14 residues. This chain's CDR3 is CASSLRASGFEQFF. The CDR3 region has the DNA TGTGCCAGCAGCTTGCGGGCTAGCGGGTTTGAGCAGTTCTTC.

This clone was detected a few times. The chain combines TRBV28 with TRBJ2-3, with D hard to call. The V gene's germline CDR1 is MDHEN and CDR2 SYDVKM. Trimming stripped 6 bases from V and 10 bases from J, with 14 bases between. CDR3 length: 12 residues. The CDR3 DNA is TGTGCCAGCAGGGAATCCCGCCAGGCGCAGTATTTT. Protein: CASRESRQAQYF.

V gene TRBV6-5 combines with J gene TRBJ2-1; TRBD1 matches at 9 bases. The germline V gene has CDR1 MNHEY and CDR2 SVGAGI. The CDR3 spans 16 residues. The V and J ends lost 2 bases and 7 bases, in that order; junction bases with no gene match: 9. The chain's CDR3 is CASSYPLTGGANEQFF. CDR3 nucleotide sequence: TGTGCCAGCAGTTACCCTCTTACAGGGGGCGCGAATGAGCAGTTCTTC.

The DNA for the CDR3 is TGTGCCAGCAGCGCCAGACTAGCGGGGGACAACCACGAGCAGTACTTC. Translated: CASSARLAGDNHEQYF. The chain recombines TRBV11-2 with TRBJ2-7; 12 bases are shared with TRBD2. This CDR3 is built from 16 residues. V lost 5 bases, J lost 5 bases, and 10 bases stayed unmatched. CDR1 and CDR2 (germline): SGHAT, FQNNGV. The full variable domain, in which reference TRBV11-2 and TRBJ2-7 provide the parts outside the CDR3, is EAGVAQSPRYKIIEKRQSVAFWCNPISGHATLYWYQQILGQGPKLLIQFQNNGVVDDSQLPKDRFSAERLKGVDSTLKIQPAKLEDSAVYLCASSARLAGDNHEQYFGPGTRLTVT.

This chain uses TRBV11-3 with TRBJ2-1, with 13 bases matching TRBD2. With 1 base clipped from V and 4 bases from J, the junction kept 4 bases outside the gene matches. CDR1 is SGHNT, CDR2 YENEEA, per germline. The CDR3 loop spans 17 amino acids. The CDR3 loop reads CASSLGMGLAGYNEQFF. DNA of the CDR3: TGTGCCAGCAGCTTAGGGATGGGACTAGCGGGATACAATGAGCAGTTCTTC.

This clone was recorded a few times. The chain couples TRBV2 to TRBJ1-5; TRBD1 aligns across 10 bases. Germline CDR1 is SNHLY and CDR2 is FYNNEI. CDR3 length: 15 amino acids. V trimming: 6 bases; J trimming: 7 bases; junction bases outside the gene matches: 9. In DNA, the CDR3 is TGTGCCAGCAGCCCGACAGGGGGCACAGGGCAGCCCCAGCATTTT. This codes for CASSPTGGTGQPQHF.

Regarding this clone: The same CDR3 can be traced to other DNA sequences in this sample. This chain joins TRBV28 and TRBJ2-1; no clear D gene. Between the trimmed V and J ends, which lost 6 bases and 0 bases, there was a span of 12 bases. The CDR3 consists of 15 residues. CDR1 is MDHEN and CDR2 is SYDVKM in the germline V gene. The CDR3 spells CASSRGGSSYNEQFF. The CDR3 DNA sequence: TGTGCCAGCAGCCGTGGCGGTAGCTCCTACAATGAGCAGTTCTTC.

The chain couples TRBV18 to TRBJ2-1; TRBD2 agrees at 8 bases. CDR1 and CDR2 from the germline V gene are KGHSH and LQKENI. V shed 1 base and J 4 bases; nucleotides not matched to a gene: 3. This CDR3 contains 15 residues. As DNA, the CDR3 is TGTGCCAGCTCACCACAGCGGGGGCCATACAATGAGCAGTTCTTC. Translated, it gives CASSPQRGPYNEQFF.

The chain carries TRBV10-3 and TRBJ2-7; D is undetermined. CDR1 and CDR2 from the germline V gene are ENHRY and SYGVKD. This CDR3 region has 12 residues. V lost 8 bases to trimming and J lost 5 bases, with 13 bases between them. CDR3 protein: CAISAGIHEQYF. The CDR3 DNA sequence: TGTGCCATCTCGGCAGGTATCCACGAGCAGTACTTC.

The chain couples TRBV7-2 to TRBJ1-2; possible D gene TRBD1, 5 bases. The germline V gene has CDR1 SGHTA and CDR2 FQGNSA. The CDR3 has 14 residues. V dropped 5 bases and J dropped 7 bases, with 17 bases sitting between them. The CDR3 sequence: CASSKAGMTAGYTF. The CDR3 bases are TGTGCCAGCAGCAAGGCAGGGATGACGGCTGGCTACACCTTC.